This passage covers 20 T cell receptor beta chains from one sample sequenced in a study of Ad26.COV2.S vaccination and SARS-CoV-2 variants. Treatment described: over 15 received Ad26.COV2.S at low or high dose, single or two shots; about 5 received placebo; per-sample allocation not given. Repertoires come from day 63 after the first vaccine or placebo injection. The table came from immunoSEQ multiplex PCR; TCRdb's copy has only in-frame clones and leaves some out. The sample holds almost 400,000 clones, about 89% seen once. The sample here was peripheral blood, taken in a trial of Ad26.COV2.S vaccine versus placebo. These receptors originate from a person aged 18-60 years who received the Ad26.COV2.S COVID-19 vaccine or a placebo.

The chain couples TRBV7-2 to TRBJ2-7; 14 bases fit TRBD2. V trimming: 6 bases; J trimming: 5 bases; junction bases outside the gene matches: 9. The CDR3 has 16 residues. Germline V lookup: CDR1 SGHTA, CDR2 FQGNSA. The CDR3 loop is CASRFGTSGSTDEQYF. CDR3 nucleotide sequence: TGTGCCAGCAGGTTCGGGACTAGCGGGAGTACCGACGAGCAGTACTTC.

The genes are TRBV2 and TRBJ2-7; D may match TRBD1 or TRBD2 (5 bases each). Between the trimmed V and J ends, which lost 6 bases and 2 bases, there was a span of 8 bases. Germline V gene data show CDR1 as SNHLY and CDR2 as FYNNEI. The CDR3 extends over 12 amino acids. CDR3 nucleotides: TGTGCCAGCAGCCGGGACCCCTACGAGCAGTACTTC. Its translation: CASSRDPYEQYF.

This chain links TRBV29-1 with TRBJ1-5; D perhaps matches TRBD1 (5 bases). The CDR3 contains 13 residues. Trimming stripped 0 bases from V and 6 bases from J, with 9 bases between. CDR1 and CDR2 from the germline V gene are SQVTM and ANQGSEA. CDR3 nucleotides: TGCAGCGTTGAAGAATCTAGGGGTCAGCCCCAGCATTTT. This sequence encodes CSVEESRGQPQHF.

J is TRBJ2-2 and V is TRBV10-3; TRBD2 aligns across 8 bases. The trim removed 4 bases at V and 1 base at J, leaving 5 bases unmatched. The CDR3 spans 16 residues. In germline, CDR1 is ENHRY, CDR2 SYGVKD. CDR3 amino acids: CAISVSSGRNTGELFF. In DNA, the CDR3 is TGTGCCATCAGTGTATCCAGCGGGAGGAACACCGGGGAGCTGTTTTTT.

The genes are TRBV27 and TRBJ2-7, with TRBD1 as a possible D gene (5 bases). V was cut by 0 bases and J by 0 bases, with 9 bases left in between. CDR1 is MNHEY, CDR2 SMNVEV, per germline (reference sequence). The CDR3 consists of 15 residues. The CDR3: CASSLSGQSSYEQYF. DNA for the CDR3: TGTGCCAGCAGTTTATCGGGGCAGAGCTCCTACGAGCAGTACTTC.

Note on this clone: Other DNA sequences within the sample encode an identical CDR3. V and J are TRBV9 and TRBJ2-3; TRBD2 aligns across 7 bases. This CDR3 comprises 16 residues. Germline loops: CDR1 SGDLS, CDR2 YYNGEE. Germline trimming cut 0 bases from V and 1 base from J; bases unmatched to any gene: 5. As DNA, the CDR3 is TGTGCCAGCAGCGTAGCTGGTGCGGGGGGCACAGATACGCAGTATTTT. Translated: CASSVAGAGGTDTQYF.

The chain joins TRBV5-1 to TRBJ2-3; 15 nucleotides agree with TRBD2. The germline CDR1 and CDR2 sequences are SGHRS and YFSETQ. The J segment lost 3 bases and the V segment lost 4 bases, leaving 6 bases of the junction unmatched. The CDR3 covers 17 residues. The CDR3: CASSPGLAGGGTDTQYF. The CDR3 DNA reads TGCGCCAGCAGCCCGGGACTAGCGGGAGGTGGGACAGATACGCAGTATTTT.

This sequence joins TRBV11-3 and TRBJ2-1; tentatively, D is TRBD1 or TRBD2 (5 bases each). The germline gives CDR1 SGHNT, CDR2 YENEEA. The CDR3 spans 15 residues. V was cut by 5 bases and J by 0 bases, with 11 bases left in between. CDR3 protein: CASSRGQGSYNEQFF. CDR3 bases: TGTGCCAGCAGCCGCGGGCAGGGCTCCTACAATGAGCAGTTCTTC.

CDR3 bases: TGTGCCAGTAGTCCCCGGCTGGGGCAGGGCGAAGAGACCCAGTACTTC. This translates into CASSPRLGQGEETQYF. The chain is built from TRBV19 and TRBJ2-5; D is perhaps TRBD1 (5 bases). CDR3 length equals 16 residues. Trimming shortened V by 5 bases and J by 3 bases, and 19 bases separated the two germline ends. The germline V gene has CDR1 LNHDA and CDR2 SQIVND (reference sequence).

This clone was recorded only once. The genes are TRBV4-2 and TRBJ2-7; 13 positions agree with TRBD2. The V gene's germline CDR1 is LGHNA and CDR2 YNFKEQ. Germline trimming cut 4 bases from V and 0 bases from J; bases unmatched to any gene: 9. CDR3 length: 18 amino acids. CDR3 DNA: TGTGCCAGCAGCCCCGGACTAGCGGGAGATCCCAGCTCCTACGAGCAGTACTTC. Amino acids: CASSPGLAGDPSSYEQYF.

This rearrangement joins TRBV2 to TRBJ2-2; TRBD2 matches 12 bases. The CDR3 spans 15 residues. V lost 6 bases and J lost 2; bases outside the gene matches: 1. Per germline, CDR1 SNHLY and CDR2 FYNNEI. The CDR3 sequence is CASRGLAGNTGELFF. The DNA for the CDR3 is TGTGCCAGCAGGGGACTAGCGGGTAACACCGGGGAGCTGTTTTTT.

V is TRBV7-2 and J is TRBJ2-5, with TRBD1 matching over 7 bases. The germline V gene encodes CDR1 SGHTA and CDR2 FQGNSA. V was clipped by 5 bases and J by 2 bases; unmatched bases: 11. CDR3 length: 16 amino acids. The CDR3 sequence is CASSNRGSPIQETQYF. The CDR3 DNA is TGTGCCAGCAGCAACAGGGGCTCCCCCATTCAAGAGACCCAGTACTTC.

This clone was observed a few times. The chain couples TRBV28 to TRBJ2-7, with a possible D match to TRBD1 (6 bases). Germline CDR1 reads MDHEN; CDR2 reads SYDVKM. CDR3 length: 12 amino acids. V lost 6 bases to trimming and J lost 6 bases, with 12 bases between them. Written as DNA, the CDR3 is TGTGCCAGCAGGGCCGGACAGCGCGAGCAGTACTTC. This encodes CASRAGQREQYF.

V and J are TRBV3-1 (or the pseudogene TRBV3-2) and TRBJ2-2; TRBD1 is a possible D gene (6 bases). The V gene lost 5 bases and the J gene lost 4 bases, with 17 bases spanning the gap. Germline V lookup: CDR1 LGHDT, CDR2 YNNKEL (reference sequence). There are 16 residues in the CDR3. The CDR3 DNA reads TGTGCCAGCAGCACATACTTCGGACAGTCCACCGGGGAGCTGTTTTTT. Amino acids: CASSTYFGQSTGELFF.

V and J are TRBV27 and TRBJ2-6, with 7 bases aligning to TRBD1. This CDR3 has 19 residues. V shed 0 bases, J shed 0 bases, and the junction held 8 bases outside the gene matches. The germline V gene has CDR1 MNHEY and CDR2 SMNVEV (reference sequence). CDR3 bases: TGTGCCAGCAGTTTATCGCCGGGGACAGCCGCCTCTGGGGCCAACGTCCTGACTTTC. Protein product: CASSLSPGTAASGANVLTF.

V gene TRBV2 combines with J gene TRBJ2-7; 9 bases line up with TRBD2. J lost 6 bases, V lost 10 bases, and 10 bases had no gene match. The CDR3 has 13 amino acids. Germline CDR1 reads SNHLY; CDR2 reads FYNNEI. CDR3 coding DNA: TGTGCCACCAAGGGACTAGCCACACTCGAGCAGTACTTC. Its protein is CATKGLATLEQYF.

Concerning this clone: The junction departs from germline at one end; a sequencing error may be responsible. The V gene is TRBV7-7, the J gene TRBJ2-2; TRBD2 matches at 14 bases. The CDR3 is 18 residues long. Per the germline V gene, CDR1 is SSHAT and CDR2 is FNYEAQ (reference sequence). DNA of the CDR3: TGTGCTAGCAGCCCCGGGACTAGCGGGAGAATGGGGGCCGGGGAGCTGTTTTTT. This encodes CASSPGTSGRMGAGELFF.

The V and J genes are TRBV7-9 and TRBJ2-7; the D call may be TRBD1 or TRBD2 (5 bases each). CDR1 SEHNR and CDR2 FQNEAQ come from the germline V gene (reference sequence). CDR3 length: 15 amino acids. Trimming cost V 0 bases and J 7 bases, with 16 bases left between them. Here the CDR3 reads CASSLAGQGAWEQYF. The CDR3 DNA follows: TGTGCCAGCAGCTTAGCAGGTCAGGGAGCTTGGGAGCAGTACTTC.

V usage is TRBV7-3 and J usage is TRBJ1-1, with a tentative D call TRBD1 (5 bases). Germline CDR1 SGHTA, CDR2 FQGTGA. CDR3 length equals 15 residues. Trimming cost V 0 bases and J 6 bases, with 14 bases left between them. CDR3 in amino acids: CASSLTWGQFAEAFF. The CDR3 region has the DNA TGTGCCAGCAGCTTAACGTGGGGCCAGTTTGCTGAAGCTTTCTTT.

The V call is TRBV11-1, the J call TRBJ2-3; D might be TRBD2 (6 bases). In germline, CDR1 is SGHAT, CDR2 FQDESV (reference sequence). The CDR3 has 15 residues. V dropped 4 bases and J dropped 1 base, with 12 bases sitting between them. The CDR3 DNA reads as TGTGCCAGCAGCTCAGGACTAACGGGCACAGATACGCAGTATTTT. Protein: CASSSGLTGTDTQYF. The full variable domain, rest sourced from reference TRBV11-1 and TRBJ2-3, is EAEVAQSPRYKITEKSQAVAFWCDPISGHATLYWYRQILGQGPELLVQFQDESVVDDSQLPKDRFSAERLKGVDSTLKIQPAELGDSAMYLCASSSGLTGTDTQYFGPGTRLTVL.